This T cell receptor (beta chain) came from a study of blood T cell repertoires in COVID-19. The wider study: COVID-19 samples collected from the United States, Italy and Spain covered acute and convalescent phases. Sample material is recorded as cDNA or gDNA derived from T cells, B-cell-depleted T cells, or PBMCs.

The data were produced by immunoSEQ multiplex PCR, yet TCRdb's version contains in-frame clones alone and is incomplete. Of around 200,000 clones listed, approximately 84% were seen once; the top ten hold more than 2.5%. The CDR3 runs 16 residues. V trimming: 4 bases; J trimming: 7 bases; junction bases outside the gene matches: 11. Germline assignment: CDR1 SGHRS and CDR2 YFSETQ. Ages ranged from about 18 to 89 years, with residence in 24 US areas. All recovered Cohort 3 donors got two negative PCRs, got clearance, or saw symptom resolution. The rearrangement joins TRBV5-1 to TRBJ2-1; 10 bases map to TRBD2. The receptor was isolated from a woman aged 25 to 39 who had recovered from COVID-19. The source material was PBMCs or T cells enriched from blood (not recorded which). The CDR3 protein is CASSGHLAGAGNEQFF. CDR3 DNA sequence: TGCGCCAGCAGCGGCCACCTAGCGGGGGCTGGTAATGAGCAGTTCTTC.